This T cell receptor beta chain was profiled in a study of T cells in Graves' hyperthyroidism and ophthalmopathy. TCR beta CDR3 region amplification was performed from RNA transcripts. In the first-round RT-PCR of the TCR CDR3, the HTBI primer set was used. TCRdb reprocessed the multiplex PCR reads with MiXCR, giving one entry per CDR3 protein. The data show nearly 600,000 distinct CDR3 sequences, 12% to 15% seen once. There are many counts of this clonotype. Trimming took 0 bases from V and 5 from J, leaving 10 bases between them. The germline V gene has CDR1 MNHEY and CDR2 SVGEGT. The CDR3 extends over 14 amino acids.

The TCR was taken from a woman between 18 and 29 years old with Graves' ophthalmopathy. Source material: blood. The chain employs TRBV6-2 or TRBV6-3 and TRBJ1-1, with D unresolved. CDR3 loop: CASSYSTGRTEAFF. DNA of the CDR3: TGTGCCAGCAGTTACTCGACTGGAAGAACTGAAGCTTTCTTT.